This is a list of T cell receptor beta chains from one sample in a study of CD8 T cells in Susac syndrome. One entry per CDR3 protein results from TCRdb running MiXCR on the immunoSEQ multiplex PCR reads. The table shows 200,000 to 250,000 distinct CDR3 sequences, with nearly 97% occurring only once. The sequenced sample was CD4+ T cells from PBMCs. The source is a human donor with multiple sclerosis. CDR3s include the opening cysteine and the closing phenylalanine or tryptophan. D genes are given only for firm matches. Some rows mark clone size as missing; the rest say once, few, many or name a class of expanded clone.

clone_size	v_call	d_call	j_call	cdr3_aa	cdr3_nt
NA	TRBV30	NA	TRBJ2-2	CAWSVSTGELFF	TGTGCCTGGAGTGTGAGCACCGGGGAGCTGTTTTTT
NA	TRBV3-1	NA	TRBJ1-1	CASSQGAGTEAFF	TGTGCCAGCAGCCAGGGGGCTGGCACTGAAGCTTTCTTT
NA	TRBV7-2	NA	TRBJ1-2	CASSLGTATYGYTF	TGTGCCAGCAGCTTAGGGACAGCAACCTATGGCTACACCTTC
NA	TRBV27	NA	TRBJ1-2	CASAKGLRYTF	TGTGCCAGTGCCAAGGGGTTGCGCTACACCTTC
NA	TRBV29-1	NA	TRBJ2-7	CSGGPDAYEQYF	TGCAGCGGGGGACCGGATGCATACGAGCAGTACTTC
NA	TRBV2	TRBD2	TRBJ2-7	CASSEGLAGDEQYF	TGTGCCAGCAGTGAAGGTCTAGCGGGAGACGAGCAGTACTTC
NA	TRBV27	NA	TRBJ2-3	CASVDQRDTQYF	TGTGCCAGCGTCGACCAACGCGATACGCAGTATTTT
NA	TRBV28	TRBD2	TRBJ2-3	CASRTHQRGSSTDTQYF	TGTGCCAGCAGGACCCACCAGCGGGGCAGTAGCACAGATACGCAGTATTTT
NA	TRBV3-1	TRBD1	TRBJ2-2	CASSLDRAYTGELFF	TGTGCCAGCAGTCTCGACAGGGCTTACACCGGGGAGCTGTTTTTT
NA	TRBV30	NA	TRBJ1-2	CAWSVRGINYGYTF	TGTGCCTGGAGTGTCCGCGGGATTAACTATGGCTACACCTTC
NA	TRBV18	NA	TRBJ2-3	CASSPLDSSDTQYF	TGTGCCAGCTCACCTCTGGACAGTTCAGATACGCAGTATTTT
NA	TRBV6-5	NA	TRBJ2-1	CASSYSEGGSGSYNEQFF	TGTGCCAGCAGTTACTCTGAAGGAGGCTCCGGTTCCTACAATGAGCAGTTCTTC
NA	TRBV13	NA	TRBJ2-7	CASSLRLSSYEQYF	TGTGCCAGCAGCCTCCGACTGAGCTCCTACGAGCAGTACTTC
NA	TRBV20-1	TRBD1	TRBJ1-1	CSAWYRGLDTEAFF	TGCAGTGCTTGGTACAGGGGTCTGGACACTGAAGCTTTCTTT
NA	TRBV2	TRBD1	TRBJ2-5	CASRGDSQTQYF	TGTGCCAGCAGGGGGGACAGTCAGACCCAGTACTTC
NA	TRBV7-2	NA	TRBJ2-7	CASSLGPGYEQYF	TGTGCCAGCAGCTTAGGACCCGGTTACGAGCAGTACTTC
NA	TRBV5-8	NA	TRBJ1-5	CASSLGRGGEPQHF	TGTGCCAGCAGCTTGGGTAGGGGAGGGGAGCCCCAGCATTTT
NA	TRBV28	TRBD2	TRBJ2-1	CASTVAGRMDEQFF	TGTGCCAGCACCGTAGCGGGAAGAATGGATGAGCAGTTCTTC
once	TRBV9	NA	TRBJ2-7	CASSVALGAEQYF	TGTGCCAGCAGCGTAGCTCTTGGGGCGGAGCAGTACTTC
NA	TRBV6-5	TRBD1	TRBJ1-5	CASSDRVGNQPQHF	TGTGCCAGCAGTGACAGGGTCGGGAATCAGCCCCAGCATTTT
NA	TRBV5-1	NA	TRBJ2-7	CASSLVPGAVGQYF	TGCGCCAGCAGCTTGGTCCCAGGTGCGGTCGGGCAGTACTTC
once	TRBV3-1	NA	TRBJ1-5	CASSQDGGRPGGPQHF	TGTGCCAGCAGCCAAGATGGGGGCAGGCCCGGGGGGCCCCAGCATTTT
NA	TRBV29-1	NA	TRBJ1-1	CSVALRRNTEAFF	TGCAGCGTTGCTCTCCGGAGGAACACTGAAGCTTTCTTT
NA	TRBV30	NA	TRBJ2-1	CAWSVRSRNNEQFF	TGTGCCTGGAGTGTACGGTCGCGGAACAATGAGCAGTTCTTC
NA	TRBV27	NA	TRBJ1-1	CASPPGADTEAFF	TGTGCCAGCCCCCCGGGGGCGGACACTGAAGCTTTCTTT
NA	TRBV2	NA	TRBJ2-3	CASSALPHTDTQYF	TGTGCCAGCAGTGCGCTTCCCCACACAGATACGCAGTATTTT
NA	TRBV19	NA	TRBJ2-1	CASSALVYNEQFF	TGTGCCAGTAGTGCACTAGTCTACAATGAGCAGTTCTTC
NA	TRBV28	TRBD2	TRBJ2-1	CAYGTSSTDEQFF	TGTGCCTACGGGACTAGCTCGACGGATGAGCAGTTCTTC
NA	TRBV6-5	TRBD1	TRBJ2-5	CASSYGDRRGETQYF	TGTGCCAGCAGTTACGGGGACAGACGGGGAGAGACCCAGTACTTC
NA	TRBV29-1	TRBD1	TRBJ2-1	CSFDRGPDGEQFF	TGCAGCTTTGACAGGGGGCCCGACGGTGAGCAGTTCTTC
NA	TRBV3-1	NA	TRBJ1-5	CASSQGEGGNQPQHF	TGTGCCAGCAGCCAAGGGGAGGGCGGCAATCAGCCCCAGCATTTT
NA	TRBV29-1	NA	TRBJ2-7	CSVEWEYEQYF	TGCAGCGTTGAGTGGGAATACGAGCAGTACTTC
NA	TRBV4-2	NA	TRBJ2-3	CASSQDFQADTQYF	TGTGCCAGCAGCCAAGATTTCCAGGCAGATACGCAGTATTTT
NA	TRBV12-3/TRBV12-4	TRBD2	TRBJ2-7	CASSPTSGRSGQYF	TGTGCCAGCAGCCCAACTAGCGGGAGATCTGGGCAGTACTTC
NA	TRBV9	TRBD1	TRBJ1-2	CASSVGTQGSYGYTF	TGTGCCAGCAGCGTGGGGACACAGGGGAGCTATGGCTACACCTTC
NA	TRBV9	TRBD2	TRBJ2-5	CASSVDLADYQETQYF	TGTGCCAGCAGCGTAGATCTAGCGGACTACCAAGAGACCCAGTACTTC
NA	TRBV7-6	TRBD1	TRBJ1-2	CASSHPGTGEGYTF	TGTGCCAGCAGCCACCCCGGGACAGGGGAAGGCTACACCTTC
NA	TRBV4-1	TRBD1	TRBJ2-5	CASSQVGTGAETQYF	TGCGCCAGCAGCCAAGTGGGGACAGGGGCTGAGACCCAGTACTTC
NA	TRBV12-2	NA	TRBJ1-1	CASRLVAGNTEAFF	TGTGCAAGTCGCTTAGTGGCGGGGAACACTGAAGCTTTCTTT
NA	TRBV20-1	TRBD1	TRBJ1-2	CSARRDRYGYTF	TGCAGTGCTAGACGGGACAGATATGGCTACACCTTC
NA	TRBV15	NA	TRBJ2-4	CATSRRTGAKNIQYF	TGTGCCACCAGCAGGCGAACAGGGGCCAAAAACATTCAGTACTTC
once	TRBV12-3/TRBV12-4	NA	TRBJ2-4	CASSLNRVNIQYF	TGTGCCAGCAGTTTAAACAGGGTGAACATTCAGTACTTC
NA	TRBV10-3	TRBD1	TRBJ1-2	CAIRGTGAGYTF	TGTGCCATCAGGGGGACAGGGGCTGGCTACACCTTC
NA	TRBV7-9	TRBD1	TRBJ2-7	CASSLSGKGAIHEQYF	TGTGCCAGCAGCCTATCGGGCAAGGGGGCCATCCACGAGCAGTACTTC
NA	TRBV30	NA	TRBJ1-3	CAWSVHPGNTIYF	TGTGCCTGGAGTGTACACCCTGGAAACACCATATATTTT
few	TRBV29-1	TRBD2	TRBJ2-7	CSVDSNGRGGEEQYF	TGCAGCGTTGACTCGAACGGGCGGGGGGGTGAAGAGCAGTACTTC
NA	TRBV2	TRBD2	TRBJ2-1	CASGGLAGAENEQFF	TGTGCCAGCGGAGGACTAGCGGGGGCCGAGAATGAGCAGTTCTTC
NA	TRBV4-2	NA	TRBJ1-4	CASSQDSVEKLFF	TGTGCCAGCAGCCAAGATTCCGTTGAAAAACTGTTTTTT
NA	TRBV2	TRBD1	TRBJ2-3	CASSEANLVTGEADTQYF	TGTGCCAGCAGTGAAGCTAACTTAGTGACAGGGGAGGCAGATACGCAGTATTTT
NA	TRBV24-1	NA	TRBJ2-7	CATSDLRRGLHYEQYF	TGTGCCACCAGTGATTTGCGTCGGGGACTTCACTACGAGCAGTACTTC
NA	TRBV6-5	NA	TRBJ2-1	CASSQGGASYNEQFF	TGTGCCAGCAGCCAGGGGGGAGCCTCCTACAATGAGCAGTTCTTC
NA	TRBV5-6	TRBD2	TRBJ2-3	CASSFRLAGVPSTDTQYF	TGTGCCAGCAGCTTTAGACTAGCGGGGGTGCCTAGCACAGATACGCAGTATTTT
NA	TRBV12-3/TRBV12-4	NA	TRBJ1-5	CASSPFYGFNQPQHF	TGTGCCAGCAGTCCTTTTTACGGTTTCAATCAGCCCCAGCATTTT